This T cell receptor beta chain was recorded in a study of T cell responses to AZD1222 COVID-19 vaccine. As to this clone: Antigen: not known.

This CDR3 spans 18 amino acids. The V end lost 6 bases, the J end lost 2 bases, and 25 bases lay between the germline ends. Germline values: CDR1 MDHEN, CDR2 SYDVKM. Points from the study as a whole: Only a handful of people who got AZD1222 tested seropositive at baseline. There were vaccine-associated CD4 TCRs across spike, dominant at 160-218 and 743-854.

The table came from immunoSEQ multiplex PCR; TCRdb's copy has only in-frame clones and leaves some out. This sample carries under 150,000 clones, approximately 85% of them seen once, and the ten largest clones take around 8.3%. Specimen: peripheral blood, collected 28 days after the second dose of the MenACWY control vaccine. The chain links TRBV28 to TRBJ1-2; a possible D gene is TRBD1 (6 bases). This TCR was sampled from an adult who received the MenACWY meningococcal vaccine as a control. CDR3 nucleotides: TGTGCCAGCAGCCTTATACTTACGCTGGGGGCGACGAACTATGGCTACACCTTC. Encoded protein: CASSLILTLGATNYGYTF.